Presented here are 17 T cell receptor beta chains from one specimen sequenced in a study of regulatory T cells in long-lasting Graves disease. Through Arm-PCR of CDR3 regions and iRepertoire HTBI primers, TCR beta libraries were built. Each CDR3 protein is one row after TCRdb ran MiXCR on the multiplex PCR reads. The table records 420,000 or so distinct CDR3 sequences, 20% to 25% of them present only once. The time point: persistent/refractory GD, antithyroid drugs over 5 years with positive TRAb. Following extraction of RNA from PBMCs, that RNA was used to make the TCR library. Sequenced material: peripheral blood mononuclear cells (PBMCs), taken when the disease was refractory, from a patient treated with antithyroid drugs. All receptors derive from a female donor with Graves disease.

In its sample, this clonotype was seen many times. The CDR3 bases are TGTGCCAGCAGTTTGGAACTTTACGAGCAGTACTTC. Translated, it gives CASSLELYEQYF. The rearrangement joins TRBV28 to TRBJ2-7; D not certain. V lost 3 bases to trimming and J lost 4 bases, with 7 bases between them. The CDR3 loop spans 12 amino acids. Germline V CDR1 and CDR2: MDHEN, SYDVKM. Complete variable domain (other parts from reference TRBV28 and TRBJ2-7): DVKVTQSSRYLVKRTGEKVFLECVQDMDHENMFWYRQDPGLGLRLIYFSYDVKMKEKGDIPEGYSVSREKKERFSLILESASTNQTSMYLCASSLELYEQYFGPGTRLTVT.

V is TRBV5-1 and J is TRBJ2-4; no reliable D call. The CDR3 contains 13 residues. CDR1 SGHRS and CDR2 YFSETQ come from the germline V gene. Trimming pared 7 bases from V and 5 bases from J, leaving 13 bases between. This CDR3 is CASARKSENIQYF. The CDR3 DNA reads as TGCGCCAGCGCGAGGAAATCGGAAAACATTCAGTACTTC.

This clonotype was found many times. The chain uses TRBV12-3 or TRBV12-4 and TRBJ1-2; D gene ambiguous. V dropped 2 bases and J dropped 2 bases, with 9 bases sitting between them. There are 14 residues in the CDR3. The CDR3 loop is CASSLIEKNYGYTF. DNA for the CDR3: TGTGCCAGCAGTTTAATCGAGAAGAACTATGGCTACACCTTC.

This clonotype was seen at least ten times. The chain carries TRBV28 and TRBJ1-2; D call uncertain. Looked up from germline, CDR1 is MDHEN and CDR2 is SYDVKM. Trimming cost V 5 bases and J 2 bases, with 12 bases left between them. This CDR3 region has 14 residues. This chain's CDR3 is CASSEFGQNYGYTF. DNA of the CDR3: TGTGCCAGCAGTGAGTTCGGTCAGAACTATGGCTACACCTTC.

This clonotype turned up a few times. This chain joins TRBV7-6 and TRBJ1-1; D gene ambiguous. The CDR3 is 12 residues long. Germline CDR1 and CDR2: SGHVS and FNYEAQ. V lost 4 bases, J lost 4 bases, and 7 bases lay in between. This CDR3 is CASSSTSTEAFF. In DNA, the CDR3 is TGTGCCAGCAGCTCGACAAGCACTGAAGCTTTCTTT.

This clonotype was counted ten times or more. The CDR3 DNA is TGTGCCAGCAGTGCTGGTCTTGTTAGGGACAGGGTATCCGGCTACACCTTC. Its protein is CASSAGLVRDRVSGYTF. The V and J genes are TRBV6-2 or TRBV6-3 and TRBJ1-2, with 9 bases fitting TRBD1. V lost 5 bases, J lost 8 bases, and 18 bases stayed unmatched. Germline assignment: CDR1 MNHEY and CDR2 SVGEGT. The CDR3 runs 17 residues.

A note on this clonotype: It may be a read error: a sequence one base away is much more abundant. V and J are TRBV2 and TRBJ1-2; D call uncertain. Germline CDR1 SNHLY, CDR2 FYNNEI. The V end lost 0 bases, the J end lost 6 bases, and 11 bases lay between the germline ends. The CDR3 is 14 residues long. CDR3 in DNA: TGTGCCAGCAGTGAAGCTTCACGGCTAGATGGCTACACCTTC. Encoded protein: CASSEASRLDGYTF.

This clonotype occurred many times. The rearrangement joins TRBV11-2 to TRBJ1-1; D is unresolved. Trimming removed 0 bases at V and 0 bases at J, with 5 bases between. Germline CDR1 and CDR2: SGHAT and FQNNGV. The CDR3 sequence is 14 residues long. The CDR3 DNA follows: TGTGCCAGCAGCTTAGACGGAGTGAACACTGAAGCTTTCTTT. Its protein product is CASSLDGVNTEAFF.

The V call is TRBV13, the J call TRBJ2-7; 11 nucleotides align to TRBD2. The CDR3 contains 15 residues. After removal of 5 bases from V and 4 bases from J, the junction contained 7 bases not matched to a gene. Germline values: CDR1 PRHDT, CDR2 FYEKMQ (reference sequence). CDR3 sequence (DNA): TGTGCCAGCAGCAATAGCGGGAGGGCTAAGTACGAGCAGTACTTC. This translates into CASSNSGRAKYEQYF.

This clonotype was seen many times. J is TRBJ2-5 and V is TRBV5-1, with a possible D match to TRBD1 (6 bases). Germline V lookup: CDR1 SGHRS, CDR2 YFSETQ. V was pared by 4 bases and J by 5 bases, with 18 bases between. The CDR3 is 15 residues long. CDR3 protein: CASSKGDIIQETQYF. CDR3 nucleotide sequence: TGCGCCAGCAGCAAAGGGGACATCATCCAGGAGACCCAGTACTTC.

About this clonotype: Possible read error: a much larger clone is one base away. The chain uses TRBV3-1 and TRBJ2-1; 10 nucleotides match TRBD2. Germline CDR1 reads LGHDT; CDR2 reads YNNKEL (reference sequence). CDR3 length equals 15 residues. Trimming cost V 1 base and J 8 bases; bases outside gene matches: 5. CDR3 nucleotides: TGTGCCAGCAGCCAAGGGACTAGCGGTTACGATGAGCAGTTCTTC. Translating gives CASSQGTSGYDEQFF.

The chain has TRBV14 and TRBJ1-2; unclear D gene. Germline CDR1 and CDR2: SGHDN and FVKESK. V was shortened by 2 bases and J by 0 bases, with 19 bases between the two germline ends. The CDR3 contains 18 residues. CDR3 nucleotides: TGTGCCAGCAGCCAATACGGATCAAGAGGGCCTCCTAACTATGGCTACACCTTC. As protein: CASSQYGSRGPPNYGYTF.

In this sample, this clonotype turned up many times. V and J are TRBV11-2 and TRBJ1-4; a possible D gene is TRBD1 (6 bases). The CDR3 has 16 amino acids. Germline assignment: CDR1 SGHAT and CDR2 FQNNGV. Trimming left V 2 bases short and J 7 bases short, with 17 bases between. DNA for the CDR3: TGTGCCAGCAGCTTATCGACAGGAGGGGGTGGTGAAAAACTGTTTTTT. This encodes CASSLSTGGGGEKLFF.

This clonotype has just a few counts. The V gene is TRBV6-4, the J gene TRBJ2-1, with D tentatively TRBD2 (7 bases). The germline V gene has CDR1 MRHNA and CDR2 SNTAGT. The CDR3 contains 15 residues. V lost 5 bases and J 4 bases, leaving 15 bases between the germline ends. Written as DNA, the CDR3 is TGTGCCAGCAGTTACGGGGGGCTAGGTTACAATGAGCAGTTCTTC. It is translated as CASSYGGLGYNEQFF.

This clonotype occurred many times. CDR3 sequence reads: CASSFRIGEKNIQYF. CDR3 nucleotide sequence: TGTGCCAGCAGCTTTCGGATAGGGGAAAAAAACATTCAGTACTTC. The genes are TRBV7-2 and TRBJ2-4; a weak D match, TRBD1 (5 bases). V was cut by 3 bases and J by 4 bases, with 13 bases left in between. The CDR3 loop spans 15 amino acids. CDR1 is SGHTA and CDR2 is FQGNSA in the germline V gene.

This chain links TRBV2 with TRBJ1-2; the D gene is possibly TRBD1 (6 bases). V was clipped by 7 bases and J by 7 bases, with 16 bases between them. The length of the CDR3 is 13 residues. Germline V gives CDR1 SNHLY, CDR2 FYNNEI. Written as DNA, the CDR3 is TGTGCCAGCAATCTACAGGGTCGCGGTGGCTACACCTTC. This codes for CASNLQGRGGYTF. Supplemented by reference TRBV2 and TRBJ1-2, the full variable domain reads EPEVTQTPSHQVTQMGQEVILRCVPISNHLYFYWYRQILGQKVEFLVSFYNNEISEKSEIFDDQFSVERPDGSNFTLKIRSTKLEDSAMYFCASNLQGRGGYTFGSGTRLTVV.

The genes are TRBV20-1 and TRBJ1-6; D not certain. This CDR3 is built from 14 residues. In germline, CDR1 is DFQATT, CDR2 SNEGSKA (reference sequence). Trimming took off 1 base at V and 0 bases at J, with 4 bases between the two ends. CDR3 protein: CSARGSSYNSPLHF. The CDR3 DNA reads TGCAGTGCTAGAGGTAGCTCCTATAATTCACCCCTCCACTTT.